A selection of T cell receptor beta chains follows, all from one sample in a study of cytomegalovirus exposure and HLA in healthy donors. The data were produced by immunoSEQ multiplex PCR, yet TCRdb's version contains in-frame clones alone and is incomplete. The data hold 90,000 to 150,000 clones, with over 60% observed a single time. The sequenced material came from PBMCs. Source of these receptors: a woman aged 25 to 45 in good health and CMV-seropositive. Both conserved end residues are part of each CDR3. The D gene is left open where the match is weak. The size field is filled for only some rows; it gives once, few, many or a size class.

D gene	J gene	V gene	clone size	CDR3 protein	CDR3 DNA
.	TRBJ1-2	TRBV27	.	CASYSFSQQGRLYGYTF	TGTGCCAGCTATTCATTTTCCCAACAGGGACGCCTTTATGGCTACACCTTC
.	TRBJ1-1	TRBV27	.	CASSLYHRANTEAFF	TGTGCCAGCAGTCTCTATCACAGGGCTAACACTGAAGCTTTCTTT
.	TRBJ1-1	TRBV9	.	CASSADRNTEAFF	TGTGCCAGCAGCGCGGACAGGAACACTGAAGCTTTCTTT
TRBD1	TRBJ1-2	TRBV11-2	.	CASIKTGVRGYTF	TGTGCCAGCATCAAAACAGGGGTACGAGGCTACACCTTC
.	TRBJ1-1	TRBV4-2	.	CASSQDRSGVTEAFF	TGTGCCAGCAGCCAAGATAGATCAGGGGTCACTGAAGCTTTCTTT
.	TRBJ1-5	TRBV2	.	CASRLDIGQPQHF	TGTGCCAGCAGGTTGGACATCGGGCAGCCCCAGCATTTT
.	TRBJ2-3	TRBV7-9	.	CASSLEGGAADF	TGTGCCAGCAGCTTAGAAGGGGGGGCCGCCGATTTT
TRBD2	TRBJ2-1	TRBV29-1	.	CSVEEVGGGASNEQFF	TGCAGCGTTGAAGAAGTCGGCGGGGGGGCCAGTAATGAGCAGTTCTTC
.	TRBJ2-7	TRBV5-1	few	CASSFSGDEQYF	TGCGCCAGCAGCTTTTCAGGGGACGAGCAGTACTTC
.	TRBJ1-1	TRBV30	few	CAWTQETTAEAFF	TGTGCCTGGACCCAAGAGACGACAGCTGAAGCTTTCTTT
TRBD1	TRBJ2-1	TRBV30	.	CAWRPGQGVPYNEQFF	TGTGCCTGGAGGCCGGGACAGGGGGTACCCTACAATGAGCAGTTCTTC
.	TRBJ2-7	TRBV6-5	.	CASSYQITYEQYF	TGTGCCAGCAGTTACCAGATTACCTACGAGCAGTACTTC
.	TRBJ2-3	TRBV5-1	.	CASSPLRTSTDTQYF	TGCGCCAGCAGCCCCCTCCGCACTAGCACAGATACGCAGTATTTT
TRBD2	TRBJ2-7	TRBV5-1	few	CASSQIAGAYEQYF	TGCGCCAGCAGCCAGATAGCGGGGGCCTACGAGCAGTACTTC
.	TRBJ2-2	TRBV19	.	CASSIVVYGELFF	TGTGCCAGTAGTATAGTGGTCTACGGGGAGCTGTTTTTT
.	TRBJ2-7	TRBV5-1	few	CASSLNRVHEQYF	TGCGCCAGCAGCCTCAACAGGGTACACGAGCAGTACTTC
.	TRBJ2-6	TRBV11-2	.	CASSLGTWGLSGANVLTF	TGTGCCAGCAGCTTAGGGACCTGGGGGCTCTCTGGGGCCAACGTCCTGACTTTC
TRBD2	TRBJ2-5	TRBV7-9	.	CASSPLAGEPRAETQYF	TGTGCCAGCAGCCCTCTAGCGGGGGAACCGCGGGCTGAGACCCAGTACTTC
TRBD1	TRBJ1-2	TRBV9	once	CASSPQTGGLNYGYTF	TGTGCCAGCAGCCCCCAGACAGGGGGCCTTAACTATGGCTACACCTTC
TRBD2	TRBJ2-3	TRBV28	.	CASSLRLAGGLPHTDTQYF	TGTGCCAGCAGTTTACGACTAGCGGGGGGGCTCCCCCACACAGATACGCAGTATTTT
.	TRBJ1-3	TRBV9	.	CASSVGIEVFSGNTIYF	TGTGCCAGCAGCGTAGGGATTGAGGTCTTCTCTGGAAACACCATATATTTT
.	TRBJ2-3	TRBV4-2	once	CASSQVPSDTQYF	TGTGCCAGCAGCCAAGTCCCCTCAGATACGCAGTATTTT
TRBD1	TRBJ2-3	TRBV27	.	CASSSGQGGYTQYF	TGTGCCAGCAGTTCCGGACAGGGTGGCTATACGCAGTATTTT
.	TRBJ2-7	TRBV7-8	.	CASSIQGTRGEQYF	TGTGCCAGCAGCATCCAGGGGACACGTGGCGAGCAGTACTTC
.	TRBJ2-3	TRBV7-9	.	CASSYPRLGTDTQYF	TGTGCCAGCAGCTATCCCCGGTTGGGCACAGATACGCAGTATTTT
TRBD1	TRBJ2-7	TRBV7-6	.	CASSADRGYEQYF	TGTGCCAGCAGCGCCGACAGGGGCTACGAGCAGTACTTC
.	TRBJ1-2	TRBV6-1	.	CASNQGNYGYTF	TGTGCCAGCAACCAGGGTAACTATGGTTACACCTTC
.	TRBJ1-2	TRBV5-1	.	CASSLAADGYTF	TGCGCCAGCAGCTTGGCAGCGGATGGCTACACCTTC
.	TRBJ2-3	TRBV4-3	.	CASSQERGWESTDTQCF	TGCGCCAGCAGCCAAGAACGGGGATGGGAAAGCACAGATACGCAGTGTTTT
TRBD2	TRBJ2-3	TRBV19	.	CASSTLAGGWTDTQYF	TGTGCCAGTAGTACTCTAGCGGGGGGTTGGACAGATACGCAGTATTTT
.	TRBJ2-7	TRBV19	.	CASSSGTPRSEQYF	TGTGCCAGTAGTTCCGGGACACCCAGGAGCGAGCAGTACTTC
TRBD1	TRBJ1-4	TRBV30	.	CASEPGQDLVGEKLFF	TGTGCCTCTGAGCCGGGACAGGACCTTGTAGGTGAAAAACTGTTTTTT
.	TRBJ2-6	TRBV7-6	.	CASSPGWGPLQLSGANVLTF	TGTGCCAGCAGCCCAGGGTGGGGTCCGCTACAGCTTTCTGGGGCCAACGTCCTGACTTTC
.	TRBJ2-7	TRBV28	few	CASRSHPYEQYF	TGTGCCAGCCGAAGCCACCCCTACGAGCAGTACTTC
.	TRBJ2-3	TRBV7-8	.	CASSLPLVRGDTQYF	TGTGCCAGCAGCTTACCCCTAGTAAGGGGAGATACGCAGTATTTT
.	TRBJ2-7	TRBV30	once	CAWSVGVGKAYEQYF	TGTGCCTGGAGTGTAGGGGTAGGAAAGGCCTACGAGCAGTACTTC
TRBD1	TRBJ1-2	TRBV7-9	.	CASSSQGAAGANYGYTF	TGTGCCAGCAGCTCTCAGGGGGCTGCCGGAGCTAACTATGGCTACACCTTC
.	TRBJ2-3	TRBV30	few	CAGTRGARTDTQYF	TGTGCCGGAACCAGGGGGGCCCGCACAGATACGCAGTATTTT
TRBD2	TRBJ2-1	TRBV30	.	CAWTGGSYNEQFF	TGTGCCTGGACGGGGGGGTCCTACAATGAGCAGTTCTTC
.	TRBJ1-1	TRBV7-9	.	CASSLGQKEAFF	TGTGCCAGCAGCTTAGGACAGAAGGAAGCTTTCTTT
.	TRBJ1-5	TRBV6-1	.	CASIDRSNQPQHF	TGTGCCAGCATCGACAGGAGCAATCAGCCCCAGCATTTT
TRBD1	TRBJ1-3	TRBV2	.	CASSGTGGSGNTIYF	TGTGCCAGCTCCGGGACAGGGGGCTCTGGAAACACCATATATTTT
TRBD1	TRBJ2-1	TRBV7-3	once	CASSPGQNNEQFF	TGTGCCAGCAGCCCGGGACAGAACAATGAGCAGTTCTTC
.	TRBJ2-1	TRBV27	.	CASSLLGGASYNEQFF	TGTGCCAGCAGTTTATTGGGGGGGGCCTCCTACAATGAGCAGTTCTTC
.	TRBJ2-7	TRBV7-2	.	CASSLPPQGYSYEQYF	TGTGCCAGCAGCTTACCCCCCCAGGGGTACTCCTACGAGCAGTACTTC
TRBD2	TRBJ2-5	TRBV28	few	CASSPGLAGAVKTQYF	TGTGCCAGCAGTCCAGGACTAGCGGGGGCCGTAAAGACCCAGTACTTC
TRBD2	TRBJ2-3	TRBV28	few	CASSLGAGGGTQYF	TGTGCCAGCAGTTTAGGAGCGGGGGGAGGTACGCAGTATTTT
TRBD2	TRBJ2-3	TRBV5-5	.	CASSSTSGTDTQYF	TGTGCCAGCAGTTCCACTAGCGGCACAGATACGCAGTATTTT